One TCR beta chain is described in this entry. Using immunoSEQ multiplex PCR, the repertoire was profiled, and TCRdb retains in-frame clones only, with some absent. This sample yields some 110,000 clones, of which more than 75% are seen a single time; approximately 1.3% belongs to the top ten. This record comes from a study of blood T cell repertoires in COVID-19. Study background: Spain, Italy and the United States supplied samples that represented acute and convalescent COVID-19.

The CDR3 totals 17 residues. Germline V gives CDR1 SGHTA, CDR2 FQGNSA. V shed 2 bases and J shed 1 base, with 17 bases lying between them. The material sequenced was peripheral blood. The genes are TRBV7-2 and TRBJ1-1, with D tentatively TRBD1 (6 bases). This clonotype was obtained from a man aged 35 to 55 with acute or convalescent COVID-19. CDR3 region: CASSLFSRRGWNTEAFF. The CDR3 DNA follows: TGTGCCAGCAGCTTATTCTCCCGCAGGGGTTGGAACACTGAAGCTTTCTTT.